A selection of T cell receptor beta chains follows, all from one sample in a study of blood T cell repertoires in COVID-19. Repertoires were generated with immunoSEQ multiplex PCR, while TCRdb's copy carries only in-frame clones and drops some. The table records approximately 400,000 clones, around 87% of them present only once. Sequences were obtained from PBMCs or T cells enriched from blood (not recorded which). These receptors all come from a man aged 30-40 years who had recovered from COVID-19. Each CDR3 is given with its conserved first and last residue. Fields, in order: clone size, D gene, J gene, V gene, CDR3 DNA, CDR3 protein. D genes are given only for firm matches. Clone size is shown for a subset of rows, as once, few, many or a class of expanded clone.

size: NA; D: NA; J: TRBJ2-3; V: TRBV10-2; DNA: TGCGCCAGCAGCCACCTAGCTTCAGATACGCAGTATTTT; CDR3: CASSHLASDTQYF
size: few; D: NA; J: TRBJ2-2; V: TRBV11-2; DNA: TGTGCCAGCAGCTTAAACCGGGTCGGCGGGGAGCTGTTTTTT; CDR3: CASSLNRVGGELFF
size: NA; D: TRBD2; J: TRBJ2-5; V: TRBV30; DNA: TGTGCCTGGAGTTTTGGGCTAGCGGGGGGAGAGACCCAGTACTTC; CDR3: CAWSFGLAGGETQYF
size: few; D: NA; J: TRBJ1-2; V: TRBV5-4; DNA: TGTGCCAGCAAGACGGGGGGAAAGGATGGCTACACCTTC; CDR3: CASKTGGKDGYTF
size: NA; D: NA; J: TRBJ1-4; V: TRBV10-3; DNA: TGTGCCATCAGTGAGTCGAGAGGGAGTGGTGAAAAACTGTTTTTT; CDR3: CAISESRGSGEKLFF
size: few; D: NA; J: TRBJ2-5; V: TRBV6-6; DNA: TGTGCCAGCAGCAGTAGCAGGGTGGGGAAAGAGACCCAGTACTTC; CDR3: CASSSSRVGKETQYF
size: NA; D: NA; J: TRBJ2-1; V: TRBV19; DNA: TGTGCCAGTAGTGTACTAGGCGGGGCCTACAATGAGCAGTTCTTC; CDR3: CASSVLGGAYNEQFF
size: NA; D: TRBD1; J: TRBJ1-4; V: TRBV11-1; DNA: TGTGCCAGCAGCCCCGGGGACAGCCAACTGAGTGAAAAACTGTTTTTT; CDR3: CASSPGDSQLSEKLFF
size: NA; D: TRBD1; J: TRBJ1-4; V: TRBV4-3; DNA: TGCGCCAGCAGCCAGGGGGACAGGGGAGACGAAAAACTGTTTTTT; CDR3: CASSQGDRGDEKLFF
size: once; D: NA; J: TRBJ1-2; V: TRBV19; DNA: TGTGCCAGTACCCCTTGGGGGGGCGCGAACTATGGCTACACCTTC; CDR3: CASTPWGGANYGYTF